This T cell receptor beta chain originates from a study of graft-versus-host responses after intestinal transplantation. As for the study in general: Anti-thymocyte globulin induction preceded roughly 3 years of tacrolimus and steroid maintenance in all recipients.

Measured with immunoSEQ multiplex PCR; TCRdb has only the in-frame clones, and not every one. The data hold some 97,000 clones, with approximately 84% observed a single time. Study-level results: The authors found GvH clones in recipient marrow, some appearing first in ileum or blood.

This clone occurred a few times. Antigen unknown. This CDR3 spans 14 amino acids. Germline CDR1 reads MNHNY; CDR2 reads SVGAGI (reference sequence). Trimming shortened V by 2 bases and J by 2 bases, and 6 bases separated the two germline ends. Material: unstimulated CD4+ T cells sorted from spleen or lymph node cells, obtained before transplant. The chain is built from TRBV6-6 and TRBJ2-2; D unclear. The receptor was isolated from a human donor who was the organ donor for an intestinal transplant. DNA of the CDR3: TGTGCCAGCAGTTACCGAGAAAACACCGGGGAGCTGTTTTTT. It is translated as CASSYRENTGELFF.